Following are 18 T cell receptor beta chains from one sample sequenced in a study of CXCR3-negative and CXCR3-positive naive CD8 T cells (dated by TCRdb to 2018 to 2020). Points the paper makes about the study in general: TRB CDR3s from CXCR3-positive naive cells showed higher hydrophobicity (lower Kidera factor 4), lower energy, and higher strength and volume indices than CXCR3-negative naive cells.

This sample was sequenced with a NextSeq 550. The Human TCR Profiling Kit (MiLaboratory) was used to prepare UMI-labeled 5' RACE TRB cDNA libraries. TCRdb reprocessed the reads and provides one entry for every CDR3 protein sequence; no DNA is given. The sample table holds roughly 61,000 distinct CDR3 sequences. 0.5% to 0.55% of the sample comes from the top ten. Their antigens remain unidentified. What was sequenced was naive CXCR3+ CD8+ T cells from blood. The cell subset or site label corresponds to: CD45RO-CCR7+CD27+CD95- naive CD8+ T cells expressing CXCR3 (TNR3+). The receptors shown here come from a human donor in good health. Some clones in this sample may be carry-over from other donors' samples.

V usage is TRBV6-5 and J usage is TRBJ2-1. The CDR3 contains 13 residues. The V gene's germline CDR1 is MNHEY and CDR2 SVGAGI. The CDR3 is CASSYSQYNEQFF.

V usage is TRBV19 and J usage is TRBJ1-1; TCRdb returns TRBD1, unconfirmable since there is no DNA. The germline V gene has CDR1 LNHDA and CDR2 SQIVND (reference sequence). This CDR3 comprises 14 residues. CDR3 region: CASSEGDMNTEAFF.

The chain's CDR3 is CASSEGAPSTRPYNEQFF. This rearrangement joins TRBV6-1 to TRBJ2-1; as DNA is missing, the TRBD1 call by TCRdb cannot be tested. This CDR3 has 18 amino acids. Germline V gene sequence: CDR1 MNHNS, CDR2 SASEGT.

The chain is built from TRBV12-3 or TRBV12-4 and TRBJ2-2; TCRdb's D call, TRBD2, is unchecked because there is no DNA. This CDR3 is 12 amino acids long. The CDR3: CGNSGDTGELFF.

V gene TRBV5-5 combines with J gene TRBJ1-1; with no DNA, the TCRdb D assignment of TRBD1 cannot be verified. The germline gives CDR1 SGHKS, CDR2 YYEKEE (reference sequence). This CDR3 comprises 14 residues. This chain's CDR3 is CASSPGTENTEAFF.

The chain recombines TRBV9 with TRBJ2-7; TCRdb returns TRBD2, unconfirmable since there is no DNA. Germline values: CDR1 SGDLS, CDR2 YYNGEE. The CDR3 runs 15 residues. This chain's CDR3 is CASSSLAGASYEQYF.

This chain joins TRBV6-2 or TRBV6-3 and TRBJ1-1; the D call from TCRdb, TRBD1, cannot be confirmed without DNA. The CDR3 sequence is 14 residues long. The germline CDR1 and CDR2 sequences are MNHEY and SVGEGT. The CDR3 here is CASSYQGGYTEAFF.

V is TRBV27 and J is TRBJ1-2. This CDR3 region has 14 residues. Per the germline V gene, CDR1 is MNHEY and CDR2 is SMNVEV (reference sequence). CDR3 protein: CASSSMVGFYGYTF.

CDR3 sequence: CASLSPYNEQFF. V usage is TRBV12-3 or TRBV12-4 and J usage is TRBJ2-1; without DNA, the TCRdb call of TRBD1 cannot be checked. The CDR3 is 12 amino acids.

The chain employs TRBV11-2 and TRBJ1-4; TCRdb's D gene call, TRBD1, goes unchecked for lack of DNA. This CDR3 comprises 14 residues. The V gene's germline CDR1 is SGHAT and CDR2 FQNNGV. The CDR3 here is CASSLTGTPGKLFF.

V is TRBV6-1 and J is TRBJ1-6; TCRdb's D gene call, TRBD1, goes unchecked for lack of DNA. Germline lookup yields CDR1 MNHNS and CDR2 SASEGT. The CDR3 contains 13 residues. The chain's CDR3 is CASEQGEVSPLHF.

The chain joins TRBV18 to TRBJ1-4; the TCRdb call, TRBD1, lacks DNA for checking. This CDR3 comprises 15 residues. CDR1 and CDR2 (germline): KGHSH, LQKENI. The CDR3 region is CASSPSQGRNEKLFF.

The rearrangement uses TRBV6-2 or TRBV6-3 and TRBJ2-7; the TRBD2 assignment by TCRdb is unverifiable without DNA. CDR1 MNHEY and CDR2 SVGEGT come from the germline V gene. This CDR3 is built from 13 residues. CDR3 amino acids: CASKGLAAYEQYF.

The V call is TRBV5-1, the J call TRBJ2-1; the D call from TCRdb, TRBD1, cannot be confirmed without DNA. The CDR3 is made up of 17 amino acids. The germline V gene encodes CDR1 SGHRS and CDR2 YFSETQ. CDR3 protein: CASSLGSTGVSYNEQFF.

This sequence joins TRBV2 and TRBJ2-1. The CDR3 covers 11 residues. Germline CDR1 reads SNHLY; CDR2 reads FYNNEI. CDR3 sequence: CASSEEYEQFF.

V usage is TRBV19 and J usage is TRBJ2-7; checking the TCRdb D call of TRBD1 is not possible without DNA. Germline values: CDR1 LNHDA, CDR2 SQIVND (reference sequence). The CDR3 runs to 14 residues. The CDR3 spells CASNPGQGLYEQYF.

CDR3: CSARNQGMNTEAFF. This chain joins TRBV20-1 and TRBJ1-1; TCRdb's D gene call, TRBD1, goes unchecked for lack of DNA. The CDR3 totals 14 residues. Germline values: CDR1 DFQATT, CDR2 SNEGSKA (reference sequence).

The chain is built from TRBV7-9 and TRBJ2-3. CDR3 length equals 16 residues. Per germline, CDR1 SEHNR and CDR2 FQNEAQ (reference sequence). The CDR3 here is CASANLFVGSTDTQYF. Looking up the rest from reference TRBV7-9 and TRBJ2-3 gives the full variable domain: DTGVSQNPRHKITKRGQNVTFRCDPISEHNRLYWYRQTLGQGPEFLTYFQNEAQLEKSRLLSDRFSAERPKGSFSTLEIQRTEQGDSAMYLCASANLFVGSTDTQYFGPGTRLTVL.